The rows below give T cell receptor beta chains drawn from one sample of a study of T cell responses to AZD1222 COVID-19 vaccine. Here immunoSEQ multiplex PCR was the method, and the copy in TCRdb shows in-frame clones only, minus some. Of some 200,000 clones listed, 94% are singletons. The sample consisted of peripheral blood, taken 28 days after the second dose of the MenACWY control vaccine. The receptor source for this set is an adult who received the MenACWY meningococcal vaccine as a control. Each CDR3 is given with its conserved first and last residue. Fields, in order: clone size, CDR3 length, V gene, J gene, D gene, CDR3 DNA, CDR3 protein. The D gene is left open where the match is weak. Size is stated for part of the rows, as once, few or many counts, or as a class when the clone is expanded.

once	15	TRBV7-2	TRBJ2-1	-	TGTGCCAGCAGCCGCCGGGACATGGCCCTTGGGGAGCAGTTCTTC	CASSRRDMALGEQFF
once	15	TRBV5-1	TRBJ2-3	TRBD2	TGCGCCAGCGGCACTAGCGGGGCTGGCACAGATACGCAGTATTTT	CASGTSGAGTDTQYF
few	16	TRBV7-9	TRBJ1-6	-	TGTGCCAGCAGCTTAGCTTCAGGATTAGGGAATTCACCCCTCCACTTT	CASSLASGLGNSPLHF
once	16	TRBV5-1	TRBJ1-1	-	TGCGCCAGCAGCTTGGCCACTGCGGGGGGCCGGACTGAAGCTTTCTTT	CASSLATAGGRTEAFF
few	15	TRBV2	TRBJ1-2	TRBD1	TGTGCCAGCAGCAACCCCCTACAGGGGGACTATGGCTACACCTTC	CASSNPLQGDYGYTF
-	12	TRBV5-6	TRBJ2-7	-	TGTGCCAGCAGCCGCCGTGACTACGAGCAGTACTTC	CASSRRDYEQYF
once	14	TRBV18	TRBJ2-7	TRBD1	TGTGCCAGCTCCCCGGACAGGGGGTCCTACGAGCAGTACTTC	CASSPDRGSYEQYF
few	15	TRBV18	TRBJ1-2	-	TGTGCCAGCTCACCCCCCGGGCAGGGGAACTATGGCTACACCTTC	CASSPPGQGNYGYTF
-	14	TRBV19	TRBJ1-1	-	TGTGCCAGTAGTATGGAGAGAGGAAACACTGAAGCTTTCTTT	CASSMERGNTEAFF
-	15	TRBV28	TRBJ2-5	-	TGTGCCAGCAGTTTAATTGGAGAAGTACAAGAGACCCAGTACTTC	CASSLIGEVQETQYF
-	16	TRBV6-4	TRBJ2-3	TRBD1	TGTGCCAGCAGTGACTCGAAGGGACAGAGCACAGATACGCAGTATTTT	CASSDSKGQSTDTQYF
-	15	TRBV7-2	TRBJ2-2	TRBD1	TGTGCCAGCAGCTTACAGGGGGCACACACCGGGGAGCTGTTTTTT	CASSLQGAHTGELFF
-	11	TRBV28	TRBJ1-1	-	TGTGCCAGCAGTTTAAAGGTTGAAGCTTTCTTT	CASSLKVEAFF
-	13	TRBV9	TRBJ2-1	-	TGTGCCAGCACCAAAGGAGAGGAAAATGAGCAGTTCTTC	CASTKGEENEQFF
-	15	TRBV6-5	TRBJ2-7	-	TGTGCCAGCGGGGCAAGTACCTCCCGCAGTTACGAGCAGTACTTC	CASGASTSRSYEQYF
once	18	TRBV11-2	TRBJ2-3	-	TGTGCCAGCAGCTTAGATCCTTCTGGCGAAGGAGGGACAGATACGCAGTATTTT	CASSLDPSGEGGTDTQYF
-	16	TRBV4-2	TRBJ2-1	-	TGTGCCAGCAGCCAAGACCCGGGGGCCTTGTACAATGAGCAGTTCTTC	CASSQDPGALYNEQFF
-	15	TRBV3-1/TRBV3-2	TRBJ1-3	-	TGTGCCAGCAGCCAAGGTCGAGGGACTGGAAACACCATATATTTT	CASSQGRGTGNTIYF
-	14	TRBV11-2	TRBJ1-2	-	TGTGCCAGCAGCTCCGGGAGTAATCCTTATGGCTACACCTTC	CASSSGSNPYGYTF
-	13	TRBV19	TRBJ2-3	TRBD1	TGTGCCAGTAAGGTACAGGGGACAGATACGCAGTATTTT	CASKVQGTDTQYF
once	13	TRBV6-2/TRBV6-3	TRBJ1-1	-	TGTGCCAGCAGCCCAGGGGAGTTCACTGAAGCTTTCTTT	CASSPGEFTEAFF
-	10	TRBV9	TRBJ1-1	-	TGTGCCAGCAGCCCGACAACAGCTTTCTTT	CASSPTTAFF
once	17	TRBV7-9	TRBJ2-3	TRBD2	TGTGCCAGCAGTCCAAACCCTAGCGGGGGGCTCACAGATACGCAGTATTTT	CASSPNPSGGLTDTQYF
-	15	TRBV11-2	TRBJ2-2	TRBD2	TGTGCCAGCAGCTCGGGACTAATTAACACCGGGGAGCTGTTTTTT	CASSSGLINTGELFF
-	14	TRBV5-4	TRBJ2-7	-	TGTGCCAGCAGCTTGGCCGGGAACTCCTACGAGCAGTACTTC	CASSLAGNSYEQYF
once	16	TRBV19	TRBJ2-1	TRBD2	TGTGCCAGTAGTATCGCCGGGACTAGCGGGAGTGTTGAGCAGTTCTTC	CASSIAGTSGSVEQFF
once	11	TRBV6-5	TRBJ2-3	-	TGTGCCAGCAACCAGGGGGATACGCAGTATTTT	CASNQGDTQYF
-	13	TRBV9	TRBJ1-1	-	TGTGCCAGCAGCTCGCCACGGGAGACTGAAGCTTTCTTT	CASSSPRETEAFF
once	18	TRBV15	TRBJ2-7	-	TGTGCCACCAGCAGAGATTATCCCGGGGGGACAGGCTCCTACGAGCAGTACTTC	CATSRDYPGGTGSYEQYF
-	13	TRBV14	TRBJ1-2	-	TGTGCCAGCAGCCAAGGAGGGTACTATGGCTACACCTTC	CASSQGGYYGYTF
-	15	TRBV4-1	TRBJ1-6	-	TGCGCCAGCAGCCAAGATCGACAGCTAAATTCACCCCTCCACTTT	CASSQDRQLNSPLHF
-	15	TRBV19	TRBJ2-6	-	TGTGCCAGTAGTCTCTCGGGGGCAGACACCAACGTCCTGACTTTC	CASSLSGADTNVLTF
-	15	TRBV5-1	TRBJ1-3	-	TGCGCCAGCAGCTTGGCCCCCAAGCCTGGAAACACCATATATTTT	CASSLAPKPGNTIYF
-	17	TRBV7-3	TRBJ2-2	TRBD1	TGTGCCAGCAGCCTAGATCCGGGACAGGTCGCTACCGGGGAGCTGTTTTTT	CASSLDPGQVATGELFF